These T cell receptor beta chains were read from a single sample in a study of tumor-infiltrating lymphocytes in primary liver carcinoma. One entry per CDR3 protein, called by TCRdb with MiXCR from the multiplex PCR reads. The table lists about 120,000 distinct CDR3 sequences, around two thirds of them singletons. The sample taken for sequencing was liver tumor tissue from sampling region 1. All receptors come from a woman in her sixties with primary liver carcinoma and hepatitis B virus infection. Both conserved end residues are part of each CDR3. The order of the fields is clone size, CDR3 length, J gene, D gene, V gene, CDR3 protein, CDR3 DNA. A D gene is named only where the DNA matches it firmly. Clone size appears in some rows only: once, few, many, or a class for an expanded clone.

many 13 TRBJ2-7 TRBD2 TRBV10-2 CASRDAGAPEQYF TGCGCCAGCAGGGACGCGGGAGCGCCCGAGCAGTACTTC
- 13 TRBJ1-5 - TRBV11-2 CASRIMYDQPQHF TGTGCCAGCAGGATCATGTATGATCAGCCCCAGCATTTT
- 15 TRBJ2-5 - TRBV9 CASSVAENGQETQYF TGTGCCAGCAGCGTAGCGGAGAATGGTCAAGAGACCCAGTACTTC
many 13 TRBJ2-2 TRBD2 TRBV29-1 CSASSGYTGELFF TGCAGCGCGTCTAGCGGGTACACCGGGGAGCTGTTTTTT
- 14 TRBJ1-2 TRBD1 TRBV7-8 CAGSVGQASYGYTF TGTGCCGGCAGCGTTGGACAGGCTAGCTATGGCTACACCTTC
- 14 TRBJ1-5 - TRBV12-3/TRBV12-4 CASTTFHGNQPQHF TGTGCCAGCACAACATTCCATGGAAATCAGCCCCAGCATTTT
- 13 TRBJ2-7 - TRBV11-1 CASNLLENYEEYF TGTGCCAGCAACTTACTGGAAAACTACGAGGAGTACTTC
- 15 TRBJ2-2 - TRBV29-1 CSARAGTINTGELFF TGCAGCGCCCGTGCCGGGACAATAAACACCGGGGAGCTGTTTTTT
many 16 TRBJ2-3 TRBD1 TRBV6-5 CASSYIRDRGTDTQYF TGTGCCAGCAGTTACATTCGGGACAGGGGAACAGATACGCAGTATTTT
- 11 TRBJ2-7 - TRBV30 CAWSVLAEQYF TGTGCCTGGAGTGTTCTCGCAGAGCAGTACTTC
many 14 TRBJ1-2 - TRBV6-6 CASSSGHYNYGYTF TGTGCCAGCAGCTCGGGACACTATAACTATGGCTACACCTTC
many 11 TRBJ2-1 - TRBV10-2 CASSDRREQFF TGCGCCAGCAGTGATAGGCGTGAGCAGTTCTTC
once 15 TRBJ2-1 - TRBV11-2 CASGLFRGLVNEQFF TGTGCCAGCGGCTTATTCCGGGGCTTGGTCAATGAGCAGTTCTTC
many 14 TRBJ2-3 - TRBV29-1 CSFEGGGGTDTQYF TGCAGCTTCGAAGGAGGGGGGGGCACAGATACGCAGTATTTT
- 13 TRBJ1-1 TRBD1 TRBV5-4 CVNSLRGGTVAFF TGTGTCAACAGCTTGAGAGGGGGCACTGTAGCTTTCTTT
- 14 TRBJ2-1 TRBD2 TRBV6-5 CASRPLAGEHEHFF TGTGCCAGCAGGCCACTAGCGGGAGAACATGAACATTTCTTC
- 17 TRBJ1-1 TRBD1 TRBV11-2 CANSSVGDRVYRFRAFF TGTGCCAACAGCTCCGTCGGGGACAGGGTCTATCGATTCAGAGCTTTCTTT
- 14 TRBJ2-1 - TRBV7-9 CTSSLEGSYNEQFF TGTACCAGCAGCTTAGAGGGATCCTACAATGAGCAGTTCTTC
- 14 TRBJ2-1 - TRBV11-3 CANSLVTGVPEQLF TGTGCCAACAGCTTAGTAACGGGAGTACCAGAGCAGCTCTTC
- 14 TRBJ1-1 - TRBV5-4 CASSLRQGRAEALF TGTGCCAGCAGCTTGCGGCAGGGGAGGGCTGAAGCTCTCTTT
- 14 TRBJ2-1 TRBD2 TRBV29-1 CSVSHSGGPSEQFF TGCAGCGTTTCACACAGCGGGGGACCCAGTGAGCAGTTCTTC
many 15 TRBJ1-2 TRBD1 TRBV14 CASSQAGQGADGYTF TGTGCCAGCAGCCAAGCGGGACAGGGGGCGGATGGCTACACCTTC
once 14 TRBJ2-3 TRBD1 TRBV30 CAWRRQGASETQYF TGTGCCTGGAGACGACAGGGGGCTTCAGAAACGCAGTATTTT